Listed here are 24 T cell receptor beta chains from one sample, sequenced in a study of blood T cell repertoires in COVID-19. Clones were sequenced by immunoSEQ multiplex PCR, and TCRdb holds only the in-frame ones, with some missing. This sample has 190,000 or so clones, with about 86% found just once. The sample comprised peripheral blood. The origin of the receptors is a man aged 45 to 65 with active or convalescent COVID-19.

The rearrangement uses TRBV7-2 and TRBJ2-7; 8 nucleotides align to TRBD1. This CDR3 comprises 15 residues. V was clipped by 2 bases and J by 5 bases; unmatched bases: 8. CDR1 and CDR2 (germline): SGHTA, FQGNSA. In DNA, the CDR3 is TGTGCCAGCAGCTTATTCGGACAGGGATTAGACGAGCAGTACTTC. Translation: CASSLFGQGLDEQYF.

This rearrangement joins TRBV4-3 to TRBJ2-3; 9 bases agree with TRBD2. The CDR3 has 17 amino acids. From germline, CDR1 is LGHNA and CDR2 YSLEER. J gave up 2 bases and V 0 bases, and 6 bases lay outside the gene matches. CDR3 loop: CASSQDISGGITDTQYF. CDR3 DNA sequence: TGCGCCAGCAGCCAAGACATTAGCGGGGGAATCACAGATACGCAGTATTTT.

The rearrangement uses TRBV28 and TRBJ1-3; perhaps TRBD1 as D (6 bases). The CDR3 has 14 residues. Germline V gene sequence: CDR1 MDHEN, CDR2 SYDVKM. Deletions cut 8 bases from V and 3 bases from J, with 14 bases between. The CDR3 DNA reads TGTGCCAGCCAGGGTTCGGACAGTGGAAACACCATATATTTT. Its protein product is CASQGSDSGNTIYF.

V usage is TRBV27 and J usage is TRBJ2-3; 9 bases match TRBD1. The CDR3 is 14 residues long. The J segment lost 0 bases and the V segment lost 7 bases, leaving 2 bases of the junction unmatched. The germline V gene encodes CDR1 MNHEY and CDR2 SMNVEV (reference sequence). The CDR3 spells CASTDRGSTDTQYF. The CDR3 bases are TGTGCCAGCACGGACAGGGGTAGCACAGATACGCAGTATTTT.

This clone appeared a single time. The chain joins TRBV30 to TRBJ1-3, with a tentative D call TRBD1 (6 bases). The CDR3 is made up of 13 amino acids. V lost 3 bases and J lost 6, with 12 bases in between. Germline CDR1 GTSNPN, CDR2 SVGIG (reference sequence). The DNA for the CDR3 is TGTGCCTGGAGGCGGGGGCTTGAAAACACCATATATTTT. Its protein is CAWRRGLENTIYF. Full variable domain (rest looked up from reference TRBV30 and TRBJ1-3): SQTIHQWPATLVQPVGSPLSLECTVEGTSNPNLYWYRQAAGRGLQLLFYSVGIGQISSEVPQNLSASRPQDRQFILSSKKLLLSDSGFYLCAWRRGLENTIYFGEGSWLTVV.

The chain couples TRBV7-6 to TRBJ1-4, with TRBD1 matching 7 bases. Germline CDR1 and CDR2: SGHVS and FNYEAQ. Trimming at V came to 3 bases and at J to 0 bases, leaving 16 bases not matched to a gene. The CDR3 spans 20 residues. The CDR3 DNA reads as TGTGCCAGCAGCTTGTCCTTGTTAGGGACAGTCCCTGCAACTAATGAAAAACTGTTTTTT. Translation gives CASSLSLLGTVPATNEKLFF.

The chain carries TRBV4-3 and TRBJ1-2; 7 bases line up with TRBD1. CDR1 is LGHNA and CDR2 is YSLEER in the germline V gene. The CDR3 totals 20 residues. Trimming cost V 4 bases and J 2 bases; bases outside gene matches: 22. In DNA, the CDR3 is TGCGCCAGCAGCCCCACCCCCGGACAGGCAATCATGATGGAAAACTATGGCTACACCTTC. This codes for CASSPTPGQAIMMENYGYTF.

DNA of the CDR3: TGCAGTGCAGGGAGGACGGGCGAGCAGTACTTC. Protein product: CSAGRTGEQYF. The chain employs TRBV20-1 and TRBJ2-7, with D perhaps matching TRBD2 (6 bases). V was cut by 6 bases and J by 6 bases, with 12 bases left in between. Per germline, CDR1 DFQATT and CDR2 SNEGSKA (reference sequence). The CDR3 totals 11 residues.

The chain recombines TRBV24-1 with TRBJ2-1; 8 bases fit TRBD2. The trim removed 9 bases at V and 7 bases at J, leaving 4 bases unmatched. The CDR3 contains 12 residues. The germline V gene encodes CDR1 KGHDR and CDR2 SFDVKD. The CDR3 DNA reads as TGTGCCACCGGACGGGAGGGAAATGAGCAGTTCTTC. This sequence encodes CATGREGNEQFF.

This chain links TRBV19 with TRBJ1-5, with D possibly TRBD1 on 5 matching bases. Germline CDR1 is LNHDA and CDR2 is SQIVND (reference sequence). Trimming took off 6 bases at V and 9 bases at J, with 18 bases between the two ends. CDR3 length equals 14 residues. CDR3 DNA: TGTGCCAGTAGAACCGTTGGGCAGGGATTGCCCCAGCATTTT. Translation: CASRTVGQGLPQHF.

The chain has TRBV11-3 and TRBJ2-5, with a tentative D call TRBD2 (6 bases). Trimming took off 5 bases at V and 2 bases at J, with 15 bases between the two ends. This CDR3 is built from 15 residues. Germline CDR1 SGHNT, CDR2 YENEEA. The CDR3 loop is CASSAGGAIQETQYF. The DNA of the CDR3 is TGTGCCAGCAGCGCAGGAGGGGCCATTCAAGAGACCCAGTACTTC.

In this sample, this clone turned up a few times. The V and J genes are TRBV6-6 and TRBJ1-5; D call uncertain. From germline, CDR1 is MNHNY and CDR2 SVGAGI (reference sequence). Trimming cost V 4 bases and J 0 bases, with 10 bases left between them. This CDR3 contains 15 residues. The CDR3 loop is CASSFVTDSNQPQHF. In DNA, the CDR3 is TGTGCCAGCAGTTTTGTCACAGATAGCAATCAGCCCCAGCATTTT.

This rearrangement joins TRBV4-2 to TRBJ2-2; the match to TRBD2 covers 7 bases. Germline V CDR1 and CDR2: LGHNA, YNFKEQ. The CDR3 has 17 amino acids. Unmatched junction bases numbered 11, after V lost 3 bases and J lost 4 bases. The CDR3 DNA sequence: TGTGCCAGCAGCCATTCGGCGAGCGGGACTCTCACCGGGGAGCTGTTTTTT. It is translated as CASSHSASGTLTGELFF.

The V and J genes are TRBV6-1 and TRBJ1-3; 8 bases map to TRBD1. The CDR3 covers 17 residues. CDR1 and CDR2 from the germline V gene are MNHNS and SASEGT. The J segment lost 0 bases and the V segment lost 4 bases, leaving 8 bases of the junction unmatched. The CDR3 loop reads CASSVLLGQVSGNTIYF. CDR3 nucleotide sequence: TGTGCCAGCAGTGTTTTATTGGGACAGGTCTCTGGAAACACCATATATTTT.

This chain connects TRBV27 to TRBJ2-2; tentatively, D is TRBD1 (6 bases). CDR1 and CDR2 from the germline V gene are MNHEY and SMNVEV (reference sequence). The CDR3 consists of 16 residues. Trimming cost V 4 bases and J 1 base, with 13 bases left between them. CDR3 in DNA: TGTGCCAGCAGTTCCCGTGGACAGCTGAACACCGGGGAGCTGTTTTTT. It encodes CASSSRGQLNTGELFF.

The CDR3 region is CASSKRTGGQTEAFF. The CDR3 DNA is TGTGCCAGTAGCAAAAGGACAGGGGGCCAAACTGAAGCTTTCTTT. V and J are TRBV19 and TRBJ1-1; 11 bases line up with TRBD1. The CDR3 runs to 15 residues. V lost 6 bases, J lost 5 bases, and 8 bases stayed unmatched. The germline V gene encodes CDR1 LNHDA and CDR2 SQIVND (reference sequence).

The count of this clone is one. CDR3 nucleotide sequence: TGTGCCAGTAGTATAATGCCAGGGACATACTATGGCTACACCTTC. It encodes CASSIMPGTYYGYTF. The chain has TRBV19 and TRBJ1-2; D is perhaps TRBD1 (6 bases). The length of the CDR3 is 15 residues. Per germline, CDR1 LNHDA and CDR2 SQIVND (reference sequence). V was cut by 2 bases and J by 3 bases, with 13 bases left in between.

The rearrangement uses TRBV18 and TRBJ2-3; the D gene is possibly TRBD2 (5 bases). V dropped 2 bases and J dropped 4 bases, with 19 bases sitting between them. The germline CDR1 and CDR2 sequences are KGHSH and LQKENI. CDR3 size: 17 residues. This chain's CDR3 is CASSPKPRDPAADTQYF. Written as DNA, the CDR3 is TGTGCCAGCTCACCAAAGCCGAGGGATCCCGCGGCAGATACGCAGTATTTT.

This clone has a single count. V gene TRBV9 combines with J gene TRBJ2-3, with TRBD1 matching 7 bases. Germline trimming cut 1 base from V and 0 bases from J; bases unmatched to any gene: 2. CDR3 size: 15 residues. The germline gives CDR1 SGDLS, CDR2 YYNGEE. The CDR3 DNA follows: TGTGCCAGCAGCGTAAGGGACAGCAGCACAGATACGCAGTATTTT. Translated, it gives CASSVRDSSTDTQYF.

The CDR3: CASSLDSSRAYEQYF. The CDR3 nucleotides read TGTGCCAGCAGCTTAGATTCTAGTAGAGCCTACGAGCAGTACTTC. The V call is TRBV11-2, the J call TRBJ2-7; D is unresolved. Trimming removed 0 bases at V and 2 bases at J, with 11 bases between. CDR1 is SGHAT, CDR2 FQNNGV, per germline. CDR3 length: 15 residues.

This clone was found once. The rearrangement joins TRBV5-1 to TRBJ1-2; TRBD1 might be the D (5 bases). With 1 base removed from V and 3 bases from J, the gap between germline ends came to 7 bases. Germline-derived CDR1 and CDR2 are SGHRS and YFSETQ. The CDR3 totals 13 residues. This CDR3 is CASSLKGDYGYTF. CDR3 DNA: TGCGCCAGCAGCTTGAAAGGGGACTATGGCTACACCTTC. The full variable domain, in which reference TRBV5-1 and TRBJ1-2 provide the parts outside the CDR3, is KAGVTQTPRYLIKTRGQQVTLSCSPISGHRSVSWYQQTPGQGLQFLFEYFSETQRNKGNFPGRFSGRQFSNSRSEMNVSTLELGDSALYLCASSLKGDYGYTFGSGTRLTVV.

CDR3 sequence (DNA): TGTGCCAGCAGCAGTACCTATAATTCACCCCTCCACTTT. Translating gives CASSSTYNSPLHF. The chain uses TRBV6-5 and TRBJ1-6, with D uncertain. Per germline, CDR1 MNHEY and CDR2 SVGAGI. This CDR3 spans 13 amino acids. V shed 6 bases and J shed 2 bases, with 5 bases lying between them.

V gene TRBV11-2 combines with J gene TRBJ2-7; TRBD1 aligns across 8 bases. CDR1 SGHAT and CDR2 FQNNGV come from the germline V gene. There are 16 residues in the CDR3. J was trimmed by 2 bases and V by 5 bases; bases with no gene match: 11. CDR3 region: CASSPLRGQEAYEQYF. In DNA form, the CDR3 reads TGTGCCAGCAGCCCACTACGGGGACAGGAAGCCTACGAGCAGTACTTC. The complete variable domain, with remaining parts taken from reference TRBV11-2 and TRBJ2-7, reads EAGVAQSPRYKIIEKRQSVAFWCNPISGHATLYWYQQILGQGPKLLIQFQNNGVVDDSQLPKDRFSAERLKGVDSTLKIQPAKLEDSAVYLCASSPLRGQEAYEQYFGPGTRLTVT.

The J gene is TRBJ2-7, the V gene TRBV10-3; maybe TRBD1 (5 bases). Trimming cost V 4 bases and J 5 bases, with 12 bases left between them. The CDR3 runs to 13 residues. Germline V gene data show CDR1 as ENHRY and CDR2 as SYGVKD. The CDR3 DNA sequence: TGTGCCATCAGTGGGCTCGACAGCCACGAGCAGTACTTC. Its translation is CAISGLDSHEQYF.